This passage covers 24 T cell receptor beta chains from one sample sequenced in a study of T cells in narcolepsy. Clones were read by immunoSEQ multiplex PCR, and TCRdb kept only the in-frame ones, dropping some. The sample includes about 18,000 clones, around 86% seen only once; the top ten take approximately 0.7%. Sequencing used memory (CD45RA-) CD4+ T cells from blood. Receptors originate from a human donor in good health.

Notes on this clone: At one boundary the junction diverges from the germline segment, which might be a read error. Other DNA sequences within the sample encode an identical CDR3. CDR3 in amino acids: CASSGANEQYF. CDR3 nucleotide sequence: TGTGCCAGCAGTGGGGCAAACGAGCAGTACTTT. This sequence joins TRBV6-6 and TRBJ2-7; possible D gene TRBD1, 5 bases. The CDR3 runs 11 residues. Germline V gene data show CDR1 as MNHNY and CDR2 as SVGAGI (reference sequence).

V is TRBV6-6 and J is TRBJ2-7; D is perhaps TRBD1 (6 bases). Germline lookup yields CDR1 MNHNY and CDR2 SVGAGI (reference sequence). The V end lost 2 bases, the J end lost 3 bases, and 14 bases lay between the germline ends. CDR3 size: 15 residues. The CDR3 here is CASSYGTLVNYEQYF. CDR3 bases: TGTGCCAGCAGTTACGGGACATTGGTGAACTACGAGCAGTACTTC.

J is TRBJ1-3 and V is TRBV18; a possible D gene is TRBD1 (6 bases). V lost 4 bases, J lost 1 base, and 20 bases lay in between. This CDR3 has 18 amino acids. The germline V gene has CDR1 KGHSH and CDR2 LQKENI. This chain's CDR3 is CASSQGPQGRGSGNTIYF. The CDR3 DNA is TGTGCCAGCTCACAGGGCCCACAGGGCCGTGGGTCTGGAAACACCATATATTTT.

V gene TRBV15 combines with J gene TRBJ2-7; weak D call: TRBD2 (6 bases). V was clipped by 5 bases and J by 3 bases, with 17 bases between them. Germline CDR1 reads LNHNV; CDR2 reads YYDKDF (reference sequence). The CDR3 runs 15 residues. The CDR3 here is CATSSGGTRDYEQYF. The DNA for the CDR3 is TGTGCCACCAGCTCCGGCGGGACTCGGGACTACGAGCAGTACTTC. Looking up the rest from reference TRBV15 and TRBJ2-7 gives the full variable domain: DAMVIQNPRYQVTQFGKPVTLSCSQTLNHNVMYWYQQKSSQAPKLLFHYYDKDFNNEADTPDNFQSRRPNTSFCFLDIRSPGLGDTAMYLCATSSGGTRDYEQYFGPGTRLTVT.

The rearrangement uses TRBV6-5 and TRBJ1-4; possibly TRBD1 for D (6 bases). V lost 4 bases, J lost 5 bases, and 8 bases lay in between. The CDR3 runs to 13 residues. Per germline, CDR1 MNHEY and CDR2 SVGAGI. Written as DNA, the CDR3 is TGTGCCAGCAGTTTAGACAGGAATGAAAAACTGTTTTTT. Translated: CASSLDRNEKLFF.

This sequence joins TRBV5-1 and TRBJ2-1, with D possibly TRBD2 on 9 matching bases. Germline V gene lookup returns CDR1 SGHRS and CDR2 YFSETQ. The CDR3 runs to 18 residues. V lost 5 bases to trimming and J lost 7 bases, with 28 bases between them. The CDR3 DNA reads as TGCGCCAGCAGTACCGGACAGGGAGTAGCGGGAGTGGGTAATGAGCAGTTCTTC. It specifies CASSTGQGVAGVGNEQFF.

V gene TRBV5-1 combines with J gene TRBJ1-2; TRBD1 agrees at 7 bases. The CDR3 totals 15 residues. The V and J ends lost 0 bases and 4 bases, in that order; junction bases with no gene match: 6. From germline, CDR1 is SGHRS and CDR2 YFSETQ. CDR3 sequence reads: CASSLDGQATYGYTF. The CDR3 coding sequence is TGCGCCAGCAGCTTGGACGGACAGGCAACCTATGGCTACACCTTC. Looking up the rest from reference TRBV5-1 and TRBJ1-2 gives the full variable domain: KAGVTQTPRYLIKTRGQQVTLSCSPISGHRSVSWYQQTPGQGLQFLFEYFSETQRNKGNFPGRFSGRQFSNSRSEMNVSTLELGDSALYLCASSLDGQATYGYTFGSGTRLTVV.

This rearrangement joins TRBV5-4 to TRBJ2-3, with no clear D. Germline V gives CDR1 SGHNT, CDR2 YYREEE (reference sequence). The CDR3 consists of 13 residues. V was pared by 5 bases and J by 2 bases, with 9 bases between. This CDR3 reads CASRRDHTDTQYF. CDR3 bases: TGTGCCAGCAGGCGCGACCACACAGATACGCAGTATTTT.

The chain is built from TRBV18 and TRBJ1-1, with D unclear. Trimming removed 2 bases at V and 1 base at J, with 11 bases between. The germline gives CDR1 KGHSH, CDR2 LQKENI. CDR3 length equals 15 residues. Written as DNA, the CDR3 is TGTGCCAGCTCACCATCCGGCCCGTCGAACACTGAAGCTTTCTTT. This gives the protein CASSPSGPSNTEAFF. Full variable domain (rest looked up from reference TRBV18 and TRBJ1-1): NAGVMQNPRHLVRRRGQEARLRCSPMKGHSHVYWYRQLPEEGLKFMVYLQKENIIDESGMPKERFSAEFPKEGPSILRIQQVVRGDSAAYFCASSPSGPSNTEAFFGQGTRLTVV.

With respect to this clone: A read error may produce the germline difference seen at one junction end. Other nucleotide sequences from this sample produce the same CDR3. The chain uses TRBV7-2 and TRBJ2-2; TRBD2 matches 11 bases. Germline V gene data show CDR1 as SGHTA and CDR2 as FQGNSA. This CDR3 is 15 amino acids long. The CDR3, as DNA: TGTGCCAGCAGAAAACTAGCGGGGGACACCGGGGAGCTGTTTTTC. Translated, it gives CASRKLAGDTGELFF.

The rearrangement joins TRBV30 to TRBJ1-2; D perhaps matches TRBD1 (6 bases). V gave up 2 bases and J gave up 4 bases, with 17 bases separating them. Germline-derived CDR1 and CDR2 are GTSNPN and SVGIG (reference sequence). The CDR3 is made up of 15 amino acids. The CDR3 bases are TGTGCCTGGAGTAAGGGGGGGTCCAGGGCCTATGGCTACACCTTC. This gives the protein CAWSKGGSRAYGYTF.

The genes are TRBV10-3 and TRBJ2-5; 9 bases align to TRBD1. In germline, CDR1 is ENHRY, CDR2 SYGVKD. This CDR3 has 13 residues. V trimming: 10 bases; J trimming: 5 bases; junction bases outside the gene matches: 8. The CDR3 sequence: CATRGQGSETQYF. The DNA of the CDR3 is TGTGCCACCCGAGGACAGGGGTCGGAGACCCAGTACTTC.

With regard to this clone: At one boundary the junction diverges from the germline segment, which might be a read error. The genes are TRBV11-2 and TRBJ2-3; D assignment may be TRBD1 or TRBD2 (5 bases each). CDR1 is SGHAT, CDR2 FQNNGV, per germline. The CDR3 extends over 14 amino acids. The CDR3 DNA follows: TGTGCCAGCAGCCAAGGGACCCCGGCAGATGCGCAGTATTTT. Translation: CASSQGTPADAQYF.

This clone occurred a few times. The rearrangement joins TRBV7-2 to TRBJ2-3; D not resolved. Trimming left V 3 bases short and J 3 bases short, with 7 bases between. Per the germline V gene, CDR1 is SGHTA and CDR2 is FQGNSA. The CDR3 has 13 residues. CDR3 sequence (DNA): TGTGCCAGCAGCTTTGTCGGGACAGATACGCAGTATTTT. Its protein is CASSFVGTDTQYF.

This clone was seen a single time. The chain recombines TRBV7-2 with TRBJ2-7; D is perhaps TRBD2 (6 bases). Trimming took off 1 base at V and 4 bases at J, with 11 bases between the two ends. There are 14 residues in the CDR3. Germline V CDR1 and CDR2: SGHTA, FQGNSA. CDR3 nucleotides: TGTGCCAGCAGCTTAGACGCGGGAAAGTACGAGCAGTACTTC. This sequence encodes CASSLDAGKYEQYF.

This clone appeared a single time. The chain employs TRBV19 and TRBJ2-3; TRBD1 matches 8 bases. CDR3 size: 16 residues. The germline V gene has CDR1 LNHDA and CDR2 SQIVND (reference sequence). V shed 5 bases and J 3 bases; nucleotides not matched to a gene: 10. The CDR3 DNA reads TGTGCCAGTAGTGCGACCTCTAGGACAGGGACAGATACGCAGTATTTT. Its translation: CASSATSRTGTDTQYF.

The chain uses TRBV30 and TRBJ2-7; TRBD1 or TRBD2 may be the D gene (5 bases each). Germline loops: CDR1 GTSNPN, CDR2 SVGIG (reference sequence). The CDR3 is 16 amino acids. The V gene lost 0 bases and the J gene lost 7 bases, with 22 bases spanning the gap. CDR3 sequence (DNA): TGTGCCTGGAGTGTAGCTGGCGAGGGGATGTGGAGAGAGCAGTACTTC. Translation: CAWSVAGEGMWREQYF.

The rearrangement links TRBV19 to TRBJ1-1, with D uncertain. Trimming left V 3 bases short and J 1 base short, with 9 bases between. Germline V lookup: CDR1 LNHDA, CDR2 SQIVND (reference sequence). The CDR3 loop spans 14 amino acids. The chain's CDR3 is CASSMLGKNTEAFF. The CDR3, as DNA: TGTGCCAGTAGTATGTTGGGAAAGAACACTGAAGCTTTCTTT.

This chain joins TRBV2 and TRBJ1-2, with unresolved D. Germline V CDR1 and CDR2: SNHLY, FYNNEI. The CDR3 contains 13 residues. V shed 5 bases and J shed 2 bases, with 9 bases lying between them. CDR3 loop: CASSLRSNYGYTF. As DNA, the CDR3 is TGTGCCAGCAGTCTTCGTTCAAACTATGGCTACACCTTC.

CDR3 nucleotides: TGCAGCGGGAAGTGGGGGAACTATGGCTACACCTTC. It encodes CSGKWGNYGYTF. The chain is built from TRBV29-1 and TRBJ1-2; D might be TRBD1 (5 bases). The CDR3 runs to 12 residues. Germline CDR1 is SQVTM and CDR2 is ANQGSEA. V was pared by 7 bases and J by 2 bases, with 11 bases between.

The rearrangement uses TRBV7-9 and TRBJ2-3; no definite D call. The germline CDR1 and CDR2 sequences are SEHNR and FQNEAQ (reference sequence). The CDR3 is 12 amino acids. V was trimmed by 5 bases and J by 6 bases, leaving 9 bases between them. CDR3 nucleotide sequence: TGTGCCAGCAGCCGCGAGTGGGATACGCAGTATTTT. This sequence encodes CASSREWDTQYF.

The chain couples TRBV19 to TRBJ2-7; 8 nucleotides line up with TRBD2. The ends lost 6 bases at V and 3 bases at J; junction bases unmatched: 7. The CDR3 runs 14 residues. The germline V gene has CDR1 LNHDA and CDR2 SQIVND (reference sequence). In DNA form, the CDR3 reads TGTGCCAGTAGCCCCCGGGGGGGACTCTACGAGCAGTACTTC. Translation: CASSPRGGLYEQYF.

J is TRBJ2-1 and V is TRBV14, with D hard to call. The length of the CDR3 is 15 residues. V was clipped by 1 base and J by 0 bases, with 7 bases between them. Germline V gene sequence: CDR1 SGHDN, CDR2 FVKESK. CDR3 amino acids: CASSQGFSSYNEQFF. In DNA form, the CDR3 reads TGTGCCAGCAGCCAAGGGTTCAGCTCCTACAATGAGCAGTTCTTC.

The chain has TRBV5-6 and TRBJ2-1, with a weak D call TRBD2 (5 bases). This CDR3 is 16 amino acids long. Germline V gene lookup returns CDR1 SGHDT and CDR2 YYEEEE. The germline V and J ends were trimmed by 6 bases and 1 base, with 17 bases remaining between them. The CDR3 region has the DNA TGTGCCAGCATTAGCTCCGTCCGGAGGTCCTACAATGAGCAGTTCTTC. Its translation: CASISSVRRSYNEQFF.